The following is a T cell receptor (beta chain) sequence with its context. This entry is derived from a study of PD-L1 blockade in urothelial cancer. Sequencing was performed with immunoSEQ multiplex PCR; in TCRdb, only in-frame clones are kept and a portion is missing. Altogether about 52,000 clones are present, roughly 80% being singletons, with the ten largest covering more than 3.5%. This CDR3 region has 16 residues. Germline CDR1 and CDR2: SGHAT and FQNNGV. The V gene end was trimmed by 4 bases and the J gene end by 5 bases; junction bases not matched to a gene: 13. The TCR was taken from a man between 65 and 79 years old with urothelial cancer. The material sequenced was PBMCs, taken around atezolizumab (anti-PD-L1) treatment. The V gene is TRBV11-2, the J gene TRBJ2-5, with TRBD1 identical over 7 bases. The CDR3 loop is CASSSPGPGGWETQYF. The DNA for the CDR3 is TGTGCCAGCAGCTCTCCTGGTCCAGGGGGTTGGGAGACCCAGTACTTC.